This TCR beta chain was sequenced for a study of T cell responses to AZD1222 COVID-19 vaccine. The study, taken as a whole, reports: The study found vaccine-associated CD4 TCRs spanning spike, dominant at 160-218 and 743-854. AZD1222 recipients seropositive at baseline numbered only six or seven.

The CDR3 has 17 residues. With V trimmed by 4 bases and J by 5 bases, 11 bases remained unmatched. CDR1 and CDR2 from the germline V gene are SGHVS and FQNEAQ. A remark on this clone: Its cognate antigen is unknown.

TCRdb keeps only in-frame clones here, not all; method: immunoSEQ multiplex PCR. The data contain about 96,000 clones, nearly 90% of them singletons. Here the sequenced sample was peripheral blood, taken on day 0 of AZD1222 vaccination. The clonotype was recovered from an adult in good health. The rearrangement uses TRBV7-8 and TRBJ1-5; 10 nucleotides line up with TRBD1. The CDR3 loop is CASSSGMGQGTHQPQHF. The CDR3, as DNA: TGTGCCAGCAGCTCCGGGATGGGACAGGGGACGCATCAGCCCCAGCATTTT.